The present T cell receptor beta chain was sequenced within a study of T-cell memory formation after mild COVID-19. About the research overall: The study found TCR clusters largely donor specific. Broader study findings: Clones shrinking from day 15 to 85 showed even CD4/CD8 mixes; later expanders tilted CD4+.

V was trimmed by 2 bases and J by 6 bases, leaving 15 bases between them. Germline V gene data show CDR1 as MNHEY and CDR2 as SMNVEV (reference sequence). This CDR3 is built from 15 residues. For this clonotype: Its antigen is undetermined.

TCR alpha and TCR beta cDNA libraries carrying sample barcodes and UMIs came from 5'RACE with constant-segment primers. TCRdb reprocessed the 5' RACE reads via MiXCR and lists one record per CDR3 protein. The sample has approximately 150,000 distinct CDR3 sequences; roughly 15% are singletons. The chain recombines TRBV27 with TRBJ2-3; possible D gene TRBD2, 6 bases. The TCR comes from an adult woman who had mild COVID-19 (a few samples of this study predate the infection). Cell type and time point are not known. The sample comprised PBMCs or a T cell subset sorted from them (not recorded which). This CDR3 reads CASSLALGGGDTQYF. CDR3 in DNA: TGTGCCAGCAGTTTAGCGTTGGGAGGAGGGGATACGCAGTATTTT.